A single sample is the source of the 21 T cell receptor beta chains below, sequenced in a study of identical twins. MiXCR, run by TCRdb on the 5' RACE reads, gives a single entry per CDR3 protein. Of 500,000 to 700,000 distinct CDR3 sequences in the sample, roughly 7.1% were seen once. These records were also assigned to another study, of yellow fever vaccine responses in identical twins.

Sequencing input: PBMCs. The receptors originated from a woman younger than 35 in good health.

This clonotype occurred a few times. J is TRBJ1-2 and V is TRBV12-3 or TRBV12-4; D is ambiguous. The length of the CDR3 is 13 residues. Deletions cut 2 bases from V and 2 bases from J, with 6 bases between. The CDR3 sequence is CASSLNTNYGYTF. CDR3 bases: TGTGCCAGCAGTTTAAACACGAACTATGGCTACACCTTC.

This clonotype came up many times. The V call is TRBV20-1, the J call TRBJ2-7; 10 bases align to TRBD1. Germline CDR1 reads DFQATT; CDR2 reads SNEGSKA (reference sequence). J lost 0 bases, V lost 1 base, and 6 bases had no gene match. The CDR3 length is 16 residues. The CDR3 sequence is CSARGGQGVVSYEQYF. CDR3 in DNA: TGCAGTGCTAGAGGTGGACAGGGGGTTGTCTCCTACGAGCAGTACTTC.

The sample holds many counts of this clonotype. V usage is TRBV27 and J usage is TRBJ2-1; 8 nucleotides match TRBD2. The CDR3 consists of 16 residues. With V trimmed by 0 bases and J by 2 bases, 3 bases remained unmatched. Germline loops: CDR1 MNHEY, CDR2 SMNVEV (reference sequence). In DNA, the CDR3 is TGTGCCAGCAGTTTATCTGGCGGGGGGCCCTACAATGAGCAGTTCTTC. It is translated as CASSLSGGGPYNEQFF.

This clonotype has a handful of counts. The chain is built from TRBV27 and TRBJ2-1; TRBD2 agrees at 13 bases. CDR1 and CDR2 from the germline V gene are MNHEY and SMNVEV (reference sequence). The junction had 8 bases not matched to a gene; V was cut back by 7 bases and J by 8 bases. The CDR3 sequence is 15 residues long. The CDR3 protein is CASTLLAGGPDEQFF. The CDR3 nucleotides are TGTGCCAGCACCCTACTAGCGGGAGGGCCCGATGAGCAGTTCTTC.

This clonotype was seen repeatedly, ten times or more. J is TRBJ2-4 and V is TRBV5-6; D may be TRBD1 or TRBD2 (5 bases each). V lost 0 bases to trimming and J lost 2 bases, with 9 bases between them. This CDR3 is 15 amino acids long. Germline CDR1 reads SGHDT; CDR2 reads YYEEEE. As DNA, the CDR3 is TGTGCCAGCAGCTTGGATGGGGGAACCAAAAACATTCAGTACTTC. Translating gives CASSLDGGTKNIQYF.

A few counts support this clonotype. CDR3 protein: CASSEARGTGVTEAFF. CDR3 nucleotides: TGTGCCAGCAGTGAAGCGCGGGGGACAGGGGTCACTGAAGCTTTCTTT. This chain links TRBV2 with TRBJ1-1; 10 bases fit TRBD1. The J segment lost 4 bases and the V segment lost 0 bases, leaving 5 bases of the junction unmatched. The germline gives CDR1 SNHLY, CDR2 FYNNEI. The CDR3 spans 16 residues.

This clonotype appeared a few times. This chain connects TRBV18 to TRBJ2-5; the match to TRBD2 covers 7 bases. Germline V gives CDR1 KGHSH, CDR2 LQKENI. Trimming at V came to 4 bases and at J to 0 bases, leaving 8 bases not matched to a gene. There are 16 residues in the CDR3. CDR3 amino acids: CASSRRGSPHQETQYF. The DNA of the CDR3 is TGTGCCAGCTCACGGCGGGGGAGCCCCCACCAAGAGACCCAGTACTTC.

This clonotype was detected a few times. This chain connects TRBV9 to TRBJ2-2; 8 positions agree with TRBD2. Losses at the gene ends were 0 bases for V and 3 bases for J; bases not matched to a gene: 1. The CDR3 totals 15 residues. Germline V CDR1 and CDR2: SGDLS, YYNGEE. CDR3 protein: CASSVVGGDTGELFF. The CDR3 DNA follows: TGTGCCAGCAGCGTAGTCGGGGGGGACACCGGGGAGCTGTTTTTT.

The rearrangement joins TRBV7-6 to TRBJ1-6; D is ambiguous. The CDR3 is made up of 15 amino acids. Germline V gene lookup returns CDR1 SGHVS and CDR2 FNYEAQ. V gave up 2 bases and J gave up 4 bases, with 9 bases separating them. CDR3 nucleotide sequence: TGTGCCAGCAGCTTATCGCCGAATTATAATTCACCCCTCCACTTT. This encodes CASSLSPNYNSPLHF.

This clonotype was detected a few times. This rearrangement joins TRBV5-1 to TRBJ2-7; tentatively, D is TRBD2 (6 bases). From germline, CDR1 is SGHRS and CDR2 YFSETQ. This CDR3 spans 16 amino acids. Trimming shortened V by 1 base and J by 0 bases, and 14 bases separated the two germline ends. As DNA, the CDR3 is TGCGCCAGCAGCTTGTTAGAAGCGGGCGACTCCTACGAGCAGTACTTC. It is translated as CASSLLEAGDSYEQYF.

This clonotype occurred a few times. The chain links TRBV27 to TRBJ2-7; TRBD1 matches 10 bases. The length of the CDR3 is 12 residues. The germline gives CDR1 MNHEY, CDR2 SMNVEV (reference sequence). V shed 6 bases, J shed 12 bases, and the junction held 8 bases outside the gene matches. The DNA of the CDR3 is TGTGCCAGCAGCTCCGACAGGGGGCGTTGGTACTTC. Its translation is CASSSDRGRWYF.

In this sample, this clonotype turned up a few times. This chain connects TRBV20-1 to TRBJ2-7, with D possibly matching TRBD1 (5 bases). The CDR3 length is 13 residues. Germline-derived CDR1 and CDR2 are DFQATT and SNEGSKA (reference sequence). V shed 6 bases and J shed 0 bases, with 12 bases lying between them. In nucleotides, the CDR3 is TGCAGTGCGCCGACAGCGACCTCCTACGAGCAGTACTTC. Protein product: CSAPTATSYEQYF.

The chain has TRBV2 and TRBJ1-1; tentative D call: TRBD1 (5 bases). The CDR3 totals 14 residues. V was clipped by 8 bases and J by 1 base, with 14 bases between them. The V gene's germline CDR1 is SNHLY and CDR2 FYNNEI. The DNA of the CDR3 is TGTGCCAGCCAGGTCAGACAGTCGAACACTGAAGCTTTCTTT. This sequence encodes CASQVRQSNTEAFF.

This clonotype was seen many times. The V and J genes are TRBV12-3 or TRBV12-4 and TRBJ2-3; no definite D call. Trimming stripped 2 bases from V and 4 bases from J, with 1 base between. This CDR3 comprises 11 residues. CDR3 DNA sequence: TGTGCCAGCAGTTTATCAGATACGCAGTATTTT. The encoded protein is CASSLSDTQYF.

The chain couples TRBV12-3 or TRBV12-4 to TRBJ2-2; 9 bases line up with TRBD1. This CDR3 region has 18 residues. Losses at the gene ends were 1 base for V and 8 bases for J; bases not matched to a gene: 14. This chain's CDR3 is CASSLVRDRARGAGELFF. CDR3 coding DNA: TGTGCCAGCAGTTTAGTGCGGGACAGGGCCAGAGGGGCTGGGGAGCTGTTTTTT.

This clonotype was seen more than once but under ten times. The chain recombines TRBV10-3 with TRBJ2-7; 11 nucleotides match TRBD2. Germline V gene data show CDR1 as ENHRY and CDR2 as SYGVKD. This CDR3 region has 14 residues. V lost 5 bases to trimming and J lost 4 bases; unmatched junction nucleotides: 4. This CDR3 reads CAISTTSGVYEQYF. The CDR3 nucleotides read TGTGCCATCAGTACGACTAGCGGGGTTTACGAGCAGTACTTC.

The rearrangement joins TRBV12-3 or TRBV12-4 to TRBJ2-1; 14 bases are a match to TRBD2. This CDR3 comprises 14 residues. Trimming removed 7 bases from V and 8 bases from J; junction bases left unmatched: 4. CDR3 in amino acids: CASTGLAGAHEQFF. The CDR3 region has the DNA TGTGCCAGCACGGGACTAGCGGGAGCCCATGAGCAGTTCTTC.

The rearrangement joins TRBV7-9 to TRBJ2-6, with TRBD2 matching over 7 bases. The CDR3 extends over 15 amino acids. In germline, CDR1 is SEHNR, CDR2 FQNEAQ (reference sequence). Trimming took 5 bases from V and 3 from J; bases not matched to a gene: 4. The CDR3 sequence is CASSLGGYGANVLTF. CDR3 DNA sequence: TGTGCCAGCAGCCTCGGGGGGTATGGGGCCAACGTCCTGACTTTC.

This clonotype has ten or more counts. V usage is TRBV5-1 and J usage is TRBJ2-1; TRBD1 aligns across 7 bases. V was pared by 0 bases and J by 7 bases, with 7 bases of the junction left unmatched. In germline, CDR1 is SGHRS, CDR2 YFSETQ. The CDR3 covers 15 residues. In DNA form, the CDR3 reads TGCGCCAGCAGCTTGGCCGGACAGGTCTTGAATGAGCAGTTCTTC. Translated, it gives CASSLAGQVLNEQFF.

CDR3 nucleotides: TGTGCCACCCGGGAGACAGGGACAGATACGCAGTATTTT. It encodes CATRETGTDTQYF. The rearrangement uses TRBV24-1 and TRBJ2-3; D may be TRBD1 (7 bases). The V and J ends lost 9 bases and 3 bases respectively, with 12 bases between them. This CDR3 region has 13 residues. CDR1 is KGHDR and CDR2 is SFDVKD in the germline V gene.

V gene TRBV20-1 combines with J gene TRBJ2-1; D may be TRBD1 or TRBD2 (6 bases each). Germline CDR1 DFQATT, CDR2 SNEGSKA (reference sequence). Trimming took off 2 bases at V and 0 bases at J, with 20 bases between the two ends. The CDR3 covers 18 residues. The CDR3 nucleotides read TGCAGTGCTAGACCCTTTGTGGGCGGGACAAGCTCCTACAATGAGCAGTTCTTC. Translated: CSARPFVGGTSSYNEQFF.